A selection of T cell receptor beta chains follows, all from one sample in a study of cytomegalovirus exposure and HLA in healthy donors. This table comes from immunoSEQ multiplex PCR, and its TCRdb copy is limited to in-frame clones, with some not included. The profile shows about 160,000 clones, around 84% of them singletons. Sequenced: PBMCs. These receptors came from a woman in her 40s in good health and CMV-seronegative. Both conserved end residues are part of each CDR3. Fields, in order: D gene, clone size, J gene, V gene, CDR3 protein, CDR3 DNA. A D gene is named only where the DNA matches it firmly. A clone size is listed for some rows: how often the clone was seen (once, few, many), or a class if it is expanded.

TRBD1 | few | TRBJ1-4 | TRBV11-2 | CASSLGQGAEKLFF | TGTGCCAGCAGCCTCGGACAGGGGGCTGAAAAACTGTTTTTT
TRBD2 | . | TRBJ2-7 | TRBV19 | CASSTSGGDQYF | TGTGCCAGTAGTACATCCGGGGGGGACCAGTACTTC
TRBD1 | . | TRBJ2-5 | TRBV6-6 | CASTPDRVETQYF | TGTGCCAGCACCCCGGACAGGGTGGAGACCCAGTACTTC
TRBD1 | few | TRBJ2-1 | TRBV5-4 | CASSTRDSYNEQFF | TGTGCCAGCAGCACTAGGGACAGCTACAATGAGCAGTTCTTC
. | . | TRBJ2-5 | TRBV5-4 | CASSDPGAGETQYF | TGTGCCAGCAGCGACCCGGGCGCAGGGGAGACCCAGTACTTC
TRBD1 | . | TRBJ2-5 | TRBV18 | CASSPQRQGAVETQYF | TGTGCCAGCTCACCACAAAGACAGGGGGCGGTGGAGACCCAGTACTTC
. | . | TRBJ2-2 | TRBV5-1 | CASSLAPQGNTGELFF | TGCGCCAGCAGCTTGGCCCCCCAGGGGAACACCGGGGAGCTGTTTTTT
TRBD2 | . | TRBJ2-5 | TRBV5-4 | CASSPIAGGEETQYF | TGTGCCAGCAGCCCCATAGCGGGGGGGGAGGAGACCCAGTACTTC
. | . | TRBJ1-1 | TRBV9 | CASTPMGQPNTEAFF | TGTGCCAGCACCCCTATGGGGCAGCCGAACACTGAAGCTTTCTTT
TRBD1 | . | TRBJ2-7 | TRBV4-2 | CASSQGQGPTYEQYF | TGTGCCAGCAGCCAAGGACAGGGGCCGACCTACGAGCAGTACTTC
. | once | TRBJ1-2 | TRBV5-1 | CASSLEGGSYTF | TGCGCCAGCAGCTTGGAAGGCGGGAGCTACACCTTC
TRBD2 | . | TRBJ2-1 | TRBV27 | CATRRGLAGTSRHNEQFF | TGTGCCACCAGAAGAGGGCTAGCGGGGACCTCAAGGCACAATGAGCAGTTCTTC
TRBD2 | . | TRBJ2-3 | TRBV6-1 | CASRERGRTDTQYF | TGTGCCAGCAGGGAGCGGGGCCGCACAGATACGCAGTATTTT
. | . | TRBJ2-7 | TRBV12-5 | CASGLGQVGHEQYF | TGTGCTAGTGGTTTGGGGCAGGTGGGCCACGAGCAGTACTTC
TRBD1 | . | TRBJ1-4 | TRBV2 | CASSVEGTGEKLFF | TGTGCCAGCAGTGTGGAAGGGACAGGCGAAAAACTGTTTTTT
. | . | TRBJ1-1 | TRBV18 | CASQGGAGTEAFF | TGTGCCAGCCAAGGGGGGGCAGGGACTGAAGCTTTCTTT
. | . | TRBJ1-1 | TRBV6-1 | CASSDQTGTEAFF | TGTGCCAGCAGTGACCAGACAGGAACTGAAGCTTTCTTT
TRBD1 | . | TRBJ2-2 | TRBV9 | CASSEDRANTGELFF | TGTGCCAGCAGCGAGGACAGGGCGAACACCGGGGAGCTGTTTTTT
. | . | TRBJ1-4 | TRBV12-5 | CASGDTGAATNEKLFF | TGTGCTAGTGGAGATACGGGAGCAGCAACTAATGAAAAACTGTTTTTT
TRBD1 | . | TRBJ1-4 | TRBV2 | CASSATGQGEGNEKLFF | TGTGCCAGCAGTGCAACCGGACAGGGGGAAGGTAATGAAAAACTGTTTTTT
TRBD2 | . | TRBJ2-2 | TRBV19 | CASSIGLAGGGNTGELFF | TGTGCCAGTAGTATCGGACTAGCGGGGGGTGGGAACACCGGGGAGCTGTTTTTT
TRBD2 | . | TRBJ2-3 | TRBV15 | CATSRDPAGGGQDTQYF | TGTGCCACCAGCAGAGATCCCGCGGGGGGGGGCCAGGATACGCAGTATTTT
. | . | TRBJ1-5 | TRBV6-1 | CASSDLIGRDQPQHF | TGTGCCAGCAGTGACCTAATTGGGAGAGATCAGCCCCAGCATTTT
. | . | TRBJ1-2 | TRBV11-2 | CASSSYKGYDYGYTF | TGTGCCAGCAGCTCTTATAAGGGGTATGACTATGGCTACACCTTC
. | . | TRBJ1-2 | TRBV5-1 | CASSLDRFSVGGYTF | TGCGCCAGCAGCTTGGATCGGTTTAGCGTAGGCGGCTACACCTTC
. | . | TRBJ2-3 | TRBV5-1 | CASKGDNTDTQYF | TGCGCCAGCAAGGGGGATAACACAGATACGCAGTATTTT
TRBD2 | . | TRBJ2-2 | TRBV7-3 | CASSPSGGITGELFF | TGTGCCAGCAGCCCCAGCGGGGGAATTACCGGGGAGCTGTTTTTT
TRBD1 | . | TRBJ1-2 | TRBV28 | CASSLVAGGDGYTF | TGTGCCAGCAGTTTAGTGGCAGGGGGCGATGGCTACACCTTC
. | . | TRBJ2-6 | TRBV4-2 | CASSQDGPGMWGANVLTF | TGTGCCAGCAGCCAAGATGGGCCTGGCATGTGGGGGGCCAACGTCCTGACTTTC
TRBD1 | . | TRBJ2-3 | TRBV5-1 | CASSLASVGGDTDTQYF | TGCGCCAGCAGCTTGGCCAGTGTAGGGGGCGACACAGATACGCAGTATTTT
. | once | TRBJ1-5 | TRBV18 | CASSRTGGINQPQHF | TGTGCCAGCTCGCGCACGGGGGGAATCAATCAGCCCCAGCATTTT
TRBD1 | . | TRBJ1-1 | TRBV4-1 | CASSRRTGNTEAFF | TGCGCCAGCAGCCGCCGGACAGGGAACACTGAAGCTTTCTTT
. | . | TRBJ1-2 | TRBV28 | CATDGGGSKYTF | TGTGCCACCGACGGCGGAGGGAGCAAGTACACCTTC
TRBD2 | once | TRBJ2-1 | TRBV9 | CASSVSPTSGGPYNEQFF | TGTGCCAGCAGCGTGAGCCCTACTAGCGGGGGGCCTTACAATGAGCAGTTCTTC
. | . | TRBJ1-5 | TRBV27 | CASSLSQKLPQHF | TGTGCCAGCAGTTTGTCCCAAAAGCTGCCCCAGCATTTT
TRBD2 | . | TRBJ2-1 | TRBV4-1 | CASSALGLAAYNEQFF | TGCGCCAGCAGCGCTCTGGGGCTAGCGGCCTACAATGAGCAGTTCTTC
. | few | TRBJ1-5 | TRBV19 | CASMQGRGRSNQPQHF | TGTGCCAGTATGCAGGGGAGGGGGAGGAGCAATCAGCCCCAGCATTTT
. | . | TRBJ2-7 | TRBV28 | CASSPPTAYYEQYF | TGTGCCAGCAGTCCACCCACCGCCTACTACGAGCAGTACTTC
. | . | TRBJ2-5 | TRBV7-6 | CASSLFTTEAHQETQYF | TGTGCCAGCAGCTTATTTACGACAGAGGCCCACCAAGAGACCCAGTACTTC
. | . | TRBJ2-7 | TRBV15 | CATSGSTTGHEQYF | TGTGCCACCAGCGGATCAACTACAGGCCACGAGCAGTACTTC
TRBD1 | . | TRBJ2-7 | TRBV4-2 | CASSPRTGGSEQYF | TGTGCCAGCAGCCCGAGGACAGGGGGCAGCGAGCAGTACTTC